Shown below are 15 T cell receptor beta chains from a single sample sequenced in a study of regulatory T cells in long-lasting Graves disease. The time point was: newly diagnosed GD, antithyroid drugs for less than 3 months. PBMCs provided the RNA from which the TCR library was made. Construction of TCR beta libraries relied on iRepertoire HTBI primers and on Arm-PCR targeting CDR3 regions. TCRdb re-called the multiplex PCR reads through MiXCR, storing one row per CDR3 protein. The sample consists of 250,000 to 400,000 distinct CDR3 sequences, 18% of them appearing once. Sequences were derived from peripheral blood mononuclear cells (PBMCs), sampled at new diagnosis, from a patient treated with antithyroid drugs. Every receptor here comes from a female donor with Graves disease.

A note on this clonotype: A far larger clone is just one base off, so this is likely a read error. V is TRBV6-2 or TRBV6-3 and J is TRBJ1-1; D is unclear. This CDR3 contains 14 residues. Germline lookup yields CDR1 MNHEY and CDR2 SVGEGT. CDR3 loop: CASRETRKNTEALF. CDR3 DNA sequence: TGTGCCAGCAGAGAAACTAGGAAGAACACTGAAGCTCTCTTT.

This clonotype was seen more than once but under ten times. One end of the junction is discordant with germline, which a read error may explain. The chain joins TRBV20-1 to TRBJ2-3, with 10 bases identical to TRBD2. CDR3 length equals 17 residues. Germline assignment: CDR1 DFQATT and CDR2 SNEGSKA (reference sequence). CDR3 residues: CSTSGEREGWATDTQYF. CDR3 in DNA: TGCAGTACTAGTGGCGAGCGGGAGGGTTGGGCCACAGATACGCAGTATTTT.

This clonotype was detected ten times or more. V is TRBV20-1 and J is TRBJ2-1, with 11 bases fitting TRBD2. Germline V lookup: CDR1 DFQATT, CDR2 SNEGSKA (reference sequence). J lost 3 bases, V lost 6 bases, and 13 bases had no gene match. The length of the CDR3 is 17 residues. The CDR3 region has the DNA TGCAGTGCAGCAGGGGAAGGGACTAGCGGACGCTACAATGAGCAGTTCTTC. It encodes CSAAGEGTSGRYNEQFF.

The genes are TRBV12-3 or TRBV12-4 and TRBJ1-2; tentatively, D is TRBD1 (5 bases). V shed 1 base and J shed 9 bases, with 12 bases lying between them. This CDR3 has 13 amino acids. This chain's CDR3 is CASSLGTGLSYTF. The CDR3 coding sequence is TGTGCCAGCAGTTTAGGAACAGGTTTGAGCTACACCTTC.

The genes are TRBV11-2 and TRBJ2-3, with 9 bases that match TRBD2. The germline V gene has CDR1 SGHAT and CDR2 FQNNGV. With V trimmed by 7 bases and J by 3 bases, 5 bases remained unmatched. The CDR3 sequence is 14 residues long. The CDR3 loop is CASNPTSGTDTQYF. In DNA form, the CDR3 reads TGTGCCAGCAACCCCACTAGCGGGACAGATACGCAGTATTTT.

Of note for this clonotype: This sequence is one base from a far larger clone and is likely a read error. This sequence joins TRBV2 and TRBJ2-5, with 7 bases fitting TRBD2. V lost 6 bases to trimming and J lost 4 bases; unmatched junction nucleotides: 8. Germline V gives CDR1 SNHLY, CDR2 FYNNEI. The CDR3 covers 14 residues. CDR3 in amino acids: CASSRQRDRETQYF. The CDR3 coding sequence is TGTGCCAGCAGCCGTCAGCGGGACCGAGAGACCCAGTACTTC.

This clonotype was counted between two and nine times. The V and J genes are TRBV3-1 and TRBJ2-5; 15 bases match TRBD2. CDR3 length: 16 residues. Germline V gene lookup returns CDR1 LGHDT and CDR2 YNNKEL (reference sequence). J was trimmed by 5 bases and V by 4 bases; bases with no gene match: 5. The CDR3 DNA reads TGTGCCAGCAGCCGGCGGACTAGCGGGAGGGCGGAGACCCAGTACTTC. Amino acid sequence: CASSRRTSGRAETQYF.

Many counts were recorded for this clonotype. The rearrangement uses TRBV11-2 and TRBJ2-3, with D uncertain. The germline V gene has CDR1 SGHAT and CDR2 FQNNGV. This CDR3 has 15 residues. The V end lost 5 bases, the J end lost 1 base, and 13 bases lay between the germline ends. CDR3 sequence reads: CASSQKGGGTDTQYF. The CDR3, as DNA: TGTGCCAGCAGCCAAAAGGGCGGTGGCACAGATACGCAGTATTTT.

In its sample, this clonotype was seen many times. V is TRBV12-3 or TRBV12-4 and J is TRBJ2-2; D call uncertain. V lost 7 bases to trimming and J lost 4 bases, with 19 bases between them. The CDR3 totals 16 residues. The CDR3 nucleotides are TGTGCCAGCACTATAGGGCGACAACGAGGCACCGGGGAGCTGTTTTTT. The encoded protein is CASTIGRQRGTGELFF.

Ten or more counts support this clonotype. V usage is TRBV12-3 or TRBV12-4 and J usage is TRBJ2-7; a possible D gene is TRBD1 (6 bases). Trimming took off 6 bases at V and 0 bases at J, with 12 bases between the two ends. The CDR3 totals 14 residues. The CDR3 is CASRGTRSSYEQYF. CDR3 coding DNA: TGTGCCAGCAGGGGGACACGGAGCTCCTACGAGCAGTACTTC.

Turning to this clonotype: This may be a read error, as it is one base from a much larger clone. Here the CDR3 DNA reads TGTGCCAGCAGCGACCGGGACACCTTTTATAATTCACCCCCCCACTTT. Protein: CASSDRDTFYNSPPHF. This rearrangement joins TRBV6-1 to TRBJ1-6; tentatively, D is TRBD1 (6 bases). The length of the CDR3 is 16 residues. The V gene's germline CDR1 is MNHNS and CDR2 SASEGT.

The sample holds many counts of this clonotype. The chain combines TRBV7-9 with TRBJ1-2; the D is unclear. The length of the CDR3 is 14 residues. Trimming took off 7 bases at V and 2 bases at J, with 14 bases between the two ends. The germline gives CDR1 SEHNR, CDR2 FQNEAQ (reference sequence). This CDR3 reads CASTPHEMNYGYTF. In DNA form, the CDR3 reads TGTGCCAGCACCCCCCACGAGATGAACTATGGCTACACCTTC.

A note on this clonotype: A read error may be the cause here, since a much bigger clone is one base away. Here the CDR3 DNA reads TGTGCCAGCAGCTCGGCCACTAGCATTTACCAAGAGACCCAGTACTTC. This translates into CASSSATSIYQETQYF. The chain uses TRBV2 and TRBJ2-5, with D possibly being TRBD2 (6 bases). Looked up from germline, CDR1 is SNHLY and CDR2 is FYNNEI. With 6 bases removed from V and 0 bases from J, the gap between germline ends came to 17 bases. The CDR3 loop spans 16 amino acids.

This clonotype showed up many times. The rearrangement links TRBV6-5 to TRBJ1-3, with 8 bases identical to TRBD1. The V and J ends lost 0 bases and 0 bases, in that order; junction bases with no gene match: 7. CDR1 and CDR2 from the germline V gene are MNHEY and SVGAGI. The CDR3 has 18 amino acids. The CDR3 bases are TGTGCCAGCAGTTACTCCTTTACAGGGGGTCTCTCTGGAAACACCATATATTTT. Translated: CASSYSFTGGLSGNTIYF.

In this sample, this clonotype turned up many times. The rearrangement links TRBV20-1 to TRBJ2-3; D might be TRBD1 or TRBD2, each matching 6 bases. This CDR3 spans 14 amino acids. Germline CDR1 DFQATT, CDR2 SNEGSKA (reference sequence). Trimming pared 5 bases from V and 6 bases from J, leaving 18 bases between. For the CDR3, the DNA is TGCAGTGCTGGCCCAGGAGGGCAGGGGGATACGCAGTATTTT. Translating it yields CSAGPGGQGDTQYF.